Listed below are T cell receptor beta chains from one sample, sequenced in a study of T cells in Graves' hyperthyroidism and ophthalmopathy. TCRdb itself ran the multiplex PCR reads through MiXCR, one entry per CDR3 protein. The data contain about 360,000 distinct CDR3 sequences, 15% to 18% of them singletons. Sequenced input: blood. These receptors were obtained from a woman younger than 35 with Graves' hyperthyroidism that later progressed to Graves' ophthalmopathy. The CDR3 runs from the conserved cysteine through the conserved F or W. The D gene is left open where the match is weak. Clone size is stated in some rows and not others, as once, few, many or a class when expanded.

V gene	D gene	clone size	J gene	CDR3 DNA	CDR3 protein
TRBV5-4	.	few	TRBJ2-7	TGTGCCAGCAGCTCGACAGATACTTACGAGCAGTACTTC	CASSSTDTYEQYF
TRBV27	TRBD1	many	TRBJ2-3	TGTGCCAGCAGTTTAAACAGGGGAGAAGGCACAGATACGCAGTATTTT	CASSLNRGEGTDTQYF
TRBV6-1	TRBD1	many	TRBJ1-4	TGTGCCAGCAGTTATTCACCCAGGGGGCTGAATGAAAAACTGTTTTTT	CASSYSPRGLNEKLFF
TRBV4-3	TRBD2	few	TRBJ2-1	TGCGCCAGCAGCCATCGCGGGGGGCTACGGCTCAATGAGCAGTTCTTC	CASSHRGGLRLNEQFF
TRBV28	.	many	TRBJ2-7	TGTGCCAGCAGTTTTGCAGGGGCCTACGAGCAGTACTTC	CASSFAGAYEQYF
TRBV18	.	many	TRBJ1-5	TGTGCCAGCTCTCTCGGACCGATGAATCAGCCCCAGCATTTT	CASSLGPMNQPQHF
TRBV10-3	TRBD2	many	TRBJ2-7	TGTGCCATCAGTGAGTCGTCTAGCGGATACGAGCAGTACTTC	CAISESSSGYEQYF
TRBV30	.	many	TRBJ2-1	TGTGCCTGGAGTAAGGGGGACTTCTCCAATGAGCAGTTCTTC	CAWSKGDFSNEQFF
TRBV20-1	TRBD2	few	TRBJ2-5	TGCAGTGCTAGTGGGACTAGCGGGACGGAAGAGACCCAGTACTTC	CSASGTSGTEETQYF
TRBV6-1	.	many	TRBJ1-5	TGTGCCAGCAGTGAAGGGGGAGTAGGCAATCAGCCCCAGCATTTT	CASSEGGVGNQPQHF
TRBV11-3	.	many	TRBJ2-1	TGTGCCAGCAGCTTAGGGGTTGAAGACTACAATGAGCAGTTCTTC	CASSLGVEDYNEQFF
TRBV20-1	.	.	TRBJ2-1	TGCAGTGCTAGAGTCCGTAATGAGCAGTTCTTC	CSARVRNEQFF
TRBV18	.	few	TRBJ2-1	TGTGCCAGCTCACCACTACCCCAGAGCAGGGATGAGCAGTTCTTC	CASSPLPQSRDEQFF
TRBV28	.	few	TRBJ2-4	TGTGCCAGCAGTTTAGGTGTCGGCAACATTCAGTACTTC	CASSLGVGNIQYF
TRBV5-1	.	many	TRBJ2-5	TGCGCCAGCAGCCAGCGAGCGTACCAAGAGACCCAGTACTTC	CASSQRAYQETQYF
TRBV2	.	many	TRBJ2-3	TGTGCCAGCAATAGGGGGGGCTTAAGCACAGATACGCAGTATTTT	CASNRGGLSTDTQYF
TRBV24-1	.	.	TRBJ2-3	TGTGCCACCAGTGATGGTCCTACCACAGATACGCAGTATTTT	CATSDGPTTDTQYF
TRBV28	TRBD2	.	TRBJ2-5	TGTGCCAGCAGGGGGACTAGCGCGGAGACCCAGTACTTC	CASRGTSAETQYF
TRBV9	TRBD2	.	TRBJ2-1	TGTGCCAGCAGCGCTCCCGGACTAGTTTCTTCCGAGCAGTTCTTC	CASSAPGLVSSEQFF
TRBV27	.	many	TRBJ2-7	TGTGCCAGCAGTAAGACCAATAGCGTCTACGAGCAGTACTTC	CASSKTNSVYEQYF
TRBV29-1	.	few	TRBJ2-5	TGCAGCGTTGAGGCTGGTATGGTCGGGGAGACCCAGTACTTC	CSVEAGMVGETQYF
TRBV28	.	many	TRBJ2-7	TGTGCCAGCAGGCGTGGGGGGTACTTGTCCTACGAGCAGTACTTC	CASRRGGYLSYEQYF
TRBV14	TRBD1	few	TRBJ2-3	TGTGCCAGCAGCCAAGATGGGGACAGGGGTGCAGATACGCAGTATTTT	CASSQDGDRGADTQYF
TRBV27	TRBD1	many	TRBJ2-5	TGTGCCAGCAGTCCCAAACCAAGCGCTAGCAGGGGGTGGACGGAGACCCAGTACTTC	CASSPKPSASRGWTETQYF
TRBV27	.	many	TRBJ2-1	TGTGCCAGCAGTTTTAACGGAGGATACAATGAGCAGTTCTTC	CASSFNGGYNEQFF
TRBV20-1	TRBD2	.	TRBJ2-3	TGCAGTGCTAGAAACCCCCGACTAGCACTAAGCACAGATACGCAGTATTTT	CSARNPRLALSTDTQYF
TRBV20-1	.	.	TRBJ2-2	TGCAGTGCTGCAGCGGAGACGAACACCGGGGAGCTGTTTTTT	CSAAAETNTGELFF
TRBV4-2	TRBD1	few	TRBJ1-5	TGTGCCAGCAGCCAAGCGACAGGGGGAAGCAATCAGCCCCAGCATTTT	CASSQATGGSNQPQHF
TRBV15	TRBD1	.	TRBJ1-4	TGTGCCACCAGCAGAGATTCAGGGGGAGGGGAAAATGAAAAACTGTTTTTT	CATSRDSGGGENEKLFF
TRBV28	TRBD2	many	TRBJ2-3	TGTGCCAGCAGACCGGGACTAGCGGGAGGGAGGACAGATACGCAGTATTTT	CASRPGLAGGRTDTQYF
TRBV29-1	.	many	TRBJ2-7	TGCAGCGCTAGCTCAGGGGCCTACGAGCAGTACTTC	CSASSGAYEQYF
TRBV7-2	.	few	TRBJ1-2	TGTGCCAGCAGCTACGGAGGGGGGCTGGGTAGGACCTTC	CASSYGGGLGRTF
TRBV9	.	.	TRBJ2-1	TGTGCCAGCAGCGTAGTAGCGGAGGCAAGAAATGAGCAGTTCTTC	CASSVVAEARNEQFF
TRBV7-3	.	.	TRBJ2-3	TGTGCCAGCAGCGAGCAGCCTTCGGGGACAGATACGCAGTATTTT	CASSEQPSGTDTQYF
TRBV6-2/TRBV6-3	.	many	TRBJ2-3	TGTGCCAGCAGTTACAAATGGGGAGATACGCAGTATTTT	CASSYKWGDTQYF
TRBV6-5	.	many	TRBJ1-4	TGTGCCAGCAGTTACCTTCCAACTAATGAAAAACTGTTTTTT	CASSYLPTNEKLFF
TRBV5-1	.	few	TRBJ2-5	TGCGCCAGCAGCTCGGGGAGGAGAGAGACCCAGTACTTC	CASSSGRRETQYF
TRBV4-2	.	.	TRBJ1-4	TGTGCCAGCAGCCAAGAACAGAATGAAAAACTGTTTTTT	CASSQEQNEKLFF
TRBV5-1	TRBD1	few	TRBJ1-1	TGCGCCAGCAGCAAGGGACAGGGATACTCTTTCTTT	CASSKGQGYSFF
TRBV11-2	.	many	TRBJ1-1	TGTGCCAGCAGCTTATACCCAGCCATGAACACTGAAGCTTTCTTT	CASSLYPAMNTEAFF
TRBV11-2	TRBD1	many	TRBJ2-5	TGTGCCAGCAGGCGCCTTACTTCGGGACAGGGGGAGACCCAGTACTTC	CASRRLTSGQGETQYF
TRBV6-2/TRBV6-3	.	many	TRBJ2-1	TGTGCCAGCAGTTACTCACAAGGCCTCAATGAGCAGTTCTTC	CASSYSQGLNEQFF
TRBV27	TRBD1	few	TRBJ2-7	TGTGCCAGCGGACAGGGAGATTCCTACGAGCAGTACTTC	CASGQGDSYEQYF
TRBV2	.	.	TRBJ2-6	TGTGCCAGCACTCCCGGCCCTGGGGCCAACGTCCTGACTTTC	CASTPGPGANVLTF
TRBV27	.	many	TRBJ2-5	TGTGCCAGCAGGGCACAAGAGACCCAGTACTTC	CASRAQETQYF
TRBV14	TRBD1	.	TRBJ1-3	TGTGCCAGCAGCCCACGACAGGGTGGAAACACCATATATTTT	CASSPRQGGNTIYF
TRBV20-1	.	.	TRBJ2-5	TGCAGTGCTAGTCGGTGGACTAACCAAGAGACCCAGTACTTC	CSASRWTNQETQYF
TRBV30	TRBD2	many	TRBJ2-3	TGTGCCTGGAGTGTAAATAGCGGGAGTGCAGATACGCAGTATTTT	CAWSVNSGSADTQYF
TRBV7-2	.	few	TRBJ2-4	TGTGCCAGCAGCTCCGACCGGACTTCTTCATACATTCAGTACTTC	CASSSDRTSSYIQYF
TRBV2	.	.	TRBJ2-7	TGTGCCAGCACCCTCTACCGACCCCGGGACGAGGGCTACGAGCAGTACTTC	CASTLYRPRDEGYEQYF
TRBV27	.	many	TRBJ2-1	TGTGCCAGCAGTTTATTCGAGACTCCTTCGTTCAATGAGCAGTTCTTC	CASSLFETPSFNEQFF
TRBV12-3/TRBV12-4	.	.	TRBJ1-1	TGTGCCAGCAGTGAGTCGCGGTACACTGAAGCTTTCTTT	CASSESRYTEAFF
TRBV6-1	.	.	TRBJ2-4	TGTGCCAGCAGTGAGGTCTGGGGGGTAGAAGGGGCGAACATTCAGTACTTC	CASSEVWGVEGANIQYF
TRBV11-2	.	many	TRBJ2-1	TGTGCCAGCAGCTTAGATCAGCGAGGTTTTGAGCAGTTCTTC	CASSLDQRGFEQFF
TRBV10-3	.	few	TRBJ1-4	TGTGCCATCAGTGATTTTTCAGGTTCTAATGAAAAACTGTTTTTT	CAISDFSGSNEKLFF